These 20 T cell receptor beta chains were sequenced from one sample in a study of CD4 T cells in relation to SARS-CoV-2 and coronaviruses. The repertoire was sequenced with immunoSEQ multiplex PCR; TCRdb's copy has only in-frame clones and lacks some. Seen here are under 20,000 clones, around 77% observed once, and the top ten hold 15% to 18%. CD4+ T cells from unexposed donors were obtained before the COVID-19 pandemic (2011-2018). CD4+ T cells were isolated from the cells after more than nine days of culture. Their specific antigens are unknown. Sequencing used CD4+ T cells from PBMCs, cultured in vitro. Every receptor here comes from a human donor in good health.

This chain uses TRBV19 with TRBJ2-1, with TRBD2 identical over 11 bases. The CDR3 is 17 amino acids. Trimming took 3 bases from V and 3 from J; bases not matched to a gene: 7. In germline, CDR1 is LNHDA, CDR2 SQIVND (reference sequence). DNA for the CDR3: TGTGCCAGTAGTATTTCGCTAGCGGGAGGCCTCTACAATGAGCAGTTCTTC. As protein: CASSISLAGGLYNEQFF.

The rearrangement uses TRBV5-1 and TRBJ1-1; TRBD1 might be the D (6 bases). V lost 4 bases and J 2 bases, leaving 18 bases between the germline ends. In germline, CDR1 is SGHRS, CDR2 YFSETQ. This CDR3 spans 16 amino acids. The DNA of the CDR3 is TGCGCCAGCAGCCCCATGGGGGCAGGCCCAAACACTGAAGCTTTCTTT. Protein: CASSPMGAGPNTEAFF.

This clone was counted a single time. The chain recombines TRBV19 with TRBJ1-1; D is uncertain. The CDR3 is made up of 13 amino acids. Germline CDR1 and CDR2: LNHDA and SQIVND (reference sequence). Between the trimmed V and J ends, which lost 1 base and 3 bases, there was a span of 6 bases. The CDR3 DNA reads TGTGCCAGTAGTATAGGGGGATACACTGAAGCTTTCTTT. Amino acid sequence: CASSIGGYTEAFF.

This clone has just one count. The CDR3 DNA follows: TGCGCCAGCAGCCAAGGAACTTTCTTT. Translated, it gives CASSQGTFF. This chain uses TRBV4-1 with TRBJ1-1; no reliable D call. Germline V gives CDR1 MGHRA, CDR2 YSYEKL. The CDR3 is 9 residues long. The germline V and J ends were trimmed by 1 base and 12 bases, with 3 bases remaining between them.

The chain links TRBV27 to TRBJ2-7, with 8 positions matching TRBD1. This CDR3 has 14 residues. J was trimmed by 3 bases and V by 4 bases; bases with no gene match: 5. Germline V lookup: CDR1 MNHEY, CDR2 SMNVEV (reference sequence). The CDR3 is CASSSRDRNYEQYF. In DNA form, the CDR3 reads TGTGCCAGCAGTTCCCGGGACAGGAACTACGAGCAGTACTTC.

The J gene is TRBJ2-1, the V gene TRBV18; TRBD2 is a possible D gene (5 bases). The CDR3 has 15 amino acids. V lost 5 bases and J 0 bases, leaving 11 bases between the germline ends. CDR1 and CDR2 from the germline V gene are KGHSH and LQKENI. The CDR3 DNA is TGTGCCAGCTCAATTACGGAGGACTCCTACAATGAGCAGTTCTTC. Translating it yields CASSITEDSYNEQFF.

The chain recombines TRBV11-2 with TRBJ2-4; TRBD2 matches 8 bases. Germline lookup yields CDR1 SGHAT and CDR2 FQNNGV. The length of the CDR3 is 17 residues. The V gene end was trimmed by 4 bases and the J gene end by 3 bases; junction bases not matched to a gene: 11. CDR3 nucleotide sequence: TGTGCCAGCAGCTCCCTAGCGGGCCCCTCAGGCAAAAACATTCAGTACTTC. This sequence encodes CASSSLAGPSGKNIQYF. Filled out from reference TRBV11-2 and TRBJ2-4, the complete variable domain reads EAGVAQSPRYKIIEKRQSVAFWCNPISGHATLYWYQQILGQGPKLLIQFQNNGVVDDSQLPKDRFSAERLKGVDSTLKIQPAKLEDSAVYLCASSSLAGPSGKNIQYFGAGTRLSVL.

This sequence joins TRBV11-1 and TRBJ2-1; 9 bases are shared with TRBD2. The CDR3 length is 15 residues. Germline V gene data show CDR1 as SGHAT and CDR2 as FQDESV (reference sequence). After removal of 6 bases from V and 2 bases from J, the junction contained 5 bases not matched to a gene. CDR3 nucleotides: TGTGCCAGCAGTCACCTAGCGGGACCCTACAATGAGCAGTTCTTC. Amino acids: CASSHLAGPYNEQFF.

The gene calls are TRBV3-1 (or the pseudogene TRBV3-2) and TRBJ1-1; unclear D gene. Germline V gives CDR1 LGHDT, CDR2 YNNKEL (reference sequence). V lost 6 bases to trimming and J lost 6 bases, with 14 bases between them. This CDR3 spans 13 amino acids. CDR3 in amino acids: CASRRTLEAEAFF. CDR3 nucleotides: TGTGCCAGCAGGAGAACTTTGGAGGCTGAAGCTTTCTTT.

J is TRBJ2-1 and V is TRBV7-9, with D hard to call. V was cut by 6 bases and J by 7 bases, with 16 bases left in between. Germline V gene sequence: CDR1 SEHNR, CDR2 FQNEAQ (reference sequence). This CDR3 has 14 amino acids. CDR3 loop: CASSSRQRRNEQFF. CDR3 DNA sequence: TGTGCCAGCAGTAGCAGACAAAGAAGGAATGAGCAGTTCTTC. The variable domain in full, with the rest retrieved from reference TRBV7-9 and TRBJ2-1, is DTGVSQNPRHKITKRGQNVTFRCDPISEHNRLYWYRQTLGQGPEFLTYFQNEAQLEKSRLLSDRFSAERPKGSFSTLEIQRTEQGDSAMYLCASSSRQRRNEQFFGPGTRLTVL.

The CDR3 here is CAWTRQNNEKLFF. In DNA form, the CDR3 reads TGTGCCTGGACGCGTCAGAATAATGAAAAACTGTTTTTT. The rearrangement links TRBV30 to TRBJ1-4; D not certain. V was clipped by 4 bases and J by 4 bases, with 10 bases between them. CDR1 and CDR2 from the germline V gene are GTSNPN and SVGIG (reference sequence). This CDR3 has 13 residues.

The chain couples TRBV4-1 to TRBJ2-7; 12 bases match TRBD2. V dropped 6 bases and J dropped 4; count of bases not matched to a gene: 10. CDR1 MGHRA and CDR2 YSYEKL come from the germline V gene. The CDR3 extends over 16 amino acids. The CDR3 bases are TGCGCCAGCAGTCCCCCTAGCGGGAGGGCCCTGTACGAGCAGTACTTC. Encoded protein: CASSPPSGRALYEQYF.

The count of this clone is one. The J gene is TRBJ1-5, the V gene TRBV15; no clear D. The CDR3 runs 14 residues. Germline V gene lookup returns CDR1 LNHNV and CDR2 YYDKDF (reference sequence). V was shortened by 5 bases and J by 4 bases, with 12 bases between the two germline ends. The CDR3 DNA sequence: TGTGCCACCAGCCGTGGCTTGGGTAATCAGCCCCAGCATTTT. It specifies CATSRGLGNQPQHF.

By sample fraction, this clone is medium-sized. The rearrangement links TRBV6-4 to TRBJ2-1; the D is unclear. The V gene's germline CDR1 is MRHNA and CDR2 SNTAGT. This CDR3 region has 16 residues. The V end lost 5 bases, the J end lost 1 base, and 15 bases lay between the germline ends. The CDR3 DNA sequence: TGTGCCAGCAGTAAAGAGGAAATTCTGTCCTACAATGAGCAGTTCTTC. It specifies CASSKEEILSYNEQFF.

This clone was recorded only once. In DNA form, the CDR3 reads TGCGCCAGTAGCCTTAGCGGGAGTTTGAATGAGCAGTTCTTC. Its translation is CASSLSGSLNEQFF. The chain couples TRBV10-1 to TRBJ2-1; 9 bases align to TRBD2. Trimming at V came to 9 bases and at J to 7 bases, leaving 10 bases not matched to a gene. The CDR3 length is 14 residues. Looked up from germline, CDR1 is WNHNN and CDR2 is SYGVQD (reference sequence).

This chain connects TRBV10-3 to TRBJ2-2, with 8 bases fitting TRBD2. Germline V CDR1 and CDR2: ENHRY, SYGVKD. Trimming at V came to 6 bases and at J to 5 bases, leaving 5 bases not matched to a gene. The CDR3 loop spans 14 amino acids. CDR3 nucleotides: TGTGCCATCAGACCGGGACTAGATACCGGGGAGCTGTTTTTT. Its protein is CAIRPGLDTGELFF.

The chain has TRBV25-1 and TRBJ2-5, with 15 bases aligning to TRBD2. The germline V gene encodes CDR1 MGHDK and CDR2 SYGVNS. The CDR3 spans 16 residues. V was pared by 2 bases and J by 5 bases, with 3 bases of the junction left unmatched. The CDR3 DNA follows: TGTGCCAGCAGTGAAGGACTAGCGGGAGGGCAGGAGACCCAGTACTTC. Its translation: CASSEGLAGGQETQYF.

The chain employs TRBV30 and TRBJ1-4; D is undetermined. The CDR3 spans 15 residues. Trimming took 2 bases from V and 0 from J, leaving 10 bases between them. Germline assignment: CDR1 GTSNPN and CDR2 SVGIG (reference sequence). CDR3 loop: CAWSTGSTTNEKLFF. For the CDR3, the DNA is TGTGCCTGGAGTACGGGTTCTACAACTAATGAAAAACTGTTTTTT.

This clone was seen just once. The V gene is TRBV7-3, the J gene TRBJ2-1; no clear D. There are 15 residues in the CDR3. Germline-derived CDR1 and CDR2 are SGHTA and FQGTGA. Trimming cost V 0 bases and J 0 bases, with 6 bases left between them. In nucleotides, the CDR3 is TGTGCCAGCAGCTTAACAGCCCGCTCCTACAATGAGCAGTTCTTC. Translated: CASSLTARSYNEQFF.

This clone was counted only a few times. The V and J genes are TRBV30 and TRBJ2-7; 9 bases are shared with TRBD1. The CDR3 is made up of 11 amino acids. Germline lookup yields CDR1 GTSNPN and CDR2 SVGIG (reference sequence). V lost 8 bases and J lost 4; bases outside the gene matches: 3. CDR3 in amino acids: CARGTGYEQYF. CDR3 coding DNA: TGTGCCCGCGGGACAGGGTACGAGCAGTACTTC. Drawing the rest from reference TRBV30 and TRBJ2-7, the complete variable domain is SQTIHQWPATLVQPVGSPLSLECTVEGTSNPNLYWYRQAAGRGLQLLFYSVGIGQISSEVPQNLSASRPQDRQFILSSKKLLLSDSGFYLCARGTGYEQYFGPGTRLTVT.